Listed here are 17 T cell receptor beta chains from one sample, sequenced in a study of T cell responses to AZD1222 COVID-19 vaccine. Data came from immunoSEQ multiplex PCR; TCRdb stores just in-frame clones and leaves some out. The sample records around 110,000 clones, 80% to 90% being singletons. This material consisted of peripheral blood, taken on day 0 of MenACWY control vaccination. The receptors come from an adult in good health.

The J gene is TRBJ2-7, the V gene TRBV6-5; a weak D match, TRBD1 (6 bases). Germline values: CDR1 MNHEY, CDR2 SVGAGI. Trimming removed 5 bases at V and 6 bases at J, with 17 bases between. The CDR3 extends over 14 amino acids. The CDR3 DNA follows: TGTGCCAGCAGTCGGACGCCTGGGGGCGTCGAGCAGTACTTC. Translating it yields CASSRTPGGVEQYF.

This sequence joins TRBV6-1 and TRBJ1-5; TRBD1 is a possible D gene (5 bases). The CDR3 length is 15 residues. CDR1 is MNHNS and CDR2 is SASEGT in the germline V gene. V shed 1 base and J shed 5 bases, with 12 bases lying between them. CDR3 protein: CASSEVEGWDQPQHF. The DNA of the CDR3 is TGTGCCAGCAGTGAAGTAGAGGGGTGGGATCAGCCCCAGCATTTT.

Regarding this clone: One end of the junction varies from germline; a read error may be responsible. The chain carries TRBV5-1 and TRBJ1-5; 7 bases match TRBD1. This CDR3 is built from 14 residues. Germline values: CDR1 SGHRS, CDR2 YFSETQ. Here the CDR3 reads CASSLVGGNQPQHF. The CDR3 DNA sequence: TGCGCCAGCAGCTTGGTAGGGGGCAACCAGCCCCAGCATTTT.

The CDR3 nucleotides are TGTGCCAGTAGCTGGAGTGGGACGAACACTGAAGCTTTCTTT. Residues: CASSWSGTNTEAFF. The chain couples TRBV19 to TRBJ1-1; the D gene is possibly TRBD1 (5 bases). The germline V and J ends were trimmed by 6 bases and 1 base, with 12 bases remaining between them. The CDR3 consists of 14 residues. CDR1 is LNHDA and CDR2 is SQIVND in the germline V gene (reference sequence).

The chain combines TRBV19 with TRBJ1-2; the match to TRBD1 covers 9 bases. The CDR3 has 16 amino acids. Germline V CDR1 and CDR2: LNHDA, SQIVND (reference sequence). V shed 5 bases, J shed 7 bases, and the junction held 14 bases outside the gene matches. CDR3 sequence: CASSAFRDRARVGYTF. The CDR3 DNA reads TGTGCCAGTAGTGCCTTCCGGGACAGGGCAAGGGTTGGCTACACCTTC.

The chain is built from TRBV7-9 and TRBJ1-2; no reliable D call. Deletions cut 1 base from V and 5 bases from J, with 5 bases between. The CDR3 contains 12 residues. Germline CDR1 reads SEHNR; CDR2 reads FQNEAQ (reference sequence). For the CDR3, the DNA is TGTGCCAGCAGCTTAGGTCCATATGGCTACACCTTC. Its translation: CASSLGPYGYTF.

The chain combines TRBV5-4 with TRBJ1-1; D unclear. Trimming took 5 bases from V and 0 from J, leaving 2 bases between them. The length of the CDR3 is 11 residues. CDR1 and CDR2 (germline): SGHNT, YYREEE (reference sequence). CDR3 nucleotides: TGTGCCAGCAGTATGAACACTGAAGCTTTCTTT. Encoded protein: CASSMNTEAFF.

The V and J genes are TRBV6-6 and TRBJ2-7; 8 bases align to TRBD2. Germline CDR1 is MNHNY and CDR2 is SVGAGI (reference sequence). The CDR3 runs 16 residues. The junction had 11 bases not matched to a gene; V was cut back by 0 bases and J by 7 bases. DNA for the CDR3: TGTGCCAGCAGTTACTCCCAGCGGGGGTATCCTCGGGAGCAGTACTTC. It specifies CASSYSQRGYPREQYF.

The table lists this clone with a count of one. CDR3 sequence reads: CSVEEGLGQNTGELFF. As DNA, the CDR3 is TGCAGCGTTGAAGAGGGTCTTGGACAGAACACCGGGGAGCTGTTTTTT. This chain joins TRBV29-1 and TRBJ2-2, with D perhaps matching TRBD1 (5 bases). V lost 0 bases and J lost 1, with 12 bases in between. CDR1 is SQVTM and CDR2 is ANQGSEA in the germline V gene. The CDR3 is made up of 16 amino acids.

The J gene is TRBJ1-6, the V gene TRBV27; 7 bases fit TRBD1. Trimming removed 5 bases from V and 6 bases from J; junction bases left unmatched: 4. Germline loops: CDR1 MNHEY, CDR2 SMNVEV (reference sequence). This CDR3 comprises 14 residues. The CDR3 region is CASSPGGSNSPLHF. As DNA, the CDR3 is TGTGCCAGCAGTCCAGGGGGAAGTAATTCACCCCTCCACTTT.

The chain joins TRBV7-9 to TRBJ2-5, with D possibly being TRBD1 (5 bases). From germline, CDR1 is SEHNR and CDR2 FQNEAQ (reference sequence). The CDR3 runs to 15 residues. Trimming took 5 bases from V and 4 from J, leaving 17 bases between them. The CDR3 here is CASSPLSTGGETQYF. CDR3 nucleotides: TGTGCCAGCAGCCCCCTCTCTACAGGCGGAGAGACCCAGTACTTC. Looking up the rest from reference TRBV7-9 and TRBJ2-5 gives the full variable domain: DTGVSQNPRHKITKRGQNVTFRCDPISEHNRLYWYRQTLGQGPEFLTYFQNEAQLEKSRLLSDRFSAERPKGSFSTLEIQRTEQGDSAMYLCASSPLSTGGETQYFGPGTRLLVL.

The chain carries TRBV6-5 and TRBJ1-5; D remains unclear. V was clipped by 6 bases and J by 5 bases, with 5 bases between them. This CDR3 spans 11 amino acids. CDR1 is MNHEY, CDR2 SVGAGI, per germline. The CDR3 DNA is TGTGCCAGCAGCGCAGATCAGCCCCAGCATTTT. As protein: CASSADQPQHF.

The V and J genes are TRBV18 and TRBJ2-7; D remains unclear. Germline loops: CDR1 KGHSH, CDR2 LQKENI. V lost 3 bases to trimming and J lost 3 bases, with 18 bases between them. The CDR3 has 16 amino acids. The CDR3, as DNA: TGTGCCAGCTCACCCGGCGGAAAGAAGGCACTCTACGAGCAGTACTTC. Translating it yields CASSPGGKKALYEQYF.

The chain couples TRBV6-5 to TRBJ1-2, with no clear D. V lost 6 bases to trimming and J lost 8 bases, with 13 bases between them. Germline V gene sequence: CDR1 MNHEY, CDR2 SVGAGI. The CDR3 length is 12 residues. CDR3 in DNA: TGTGCCAGCAGCGACACCCTAGAAGGCTACACCTTC. This codes for CASSDTLEGYTF.

The sample holds one count of this clone. The chain carries TRBV9 and TRBJ1-6; D is ambiguous. V lost 4 bases to trimming and J lost 8 bases, with 10 bases between them. There are 13 residues in the CDR3. Germline assignment: CDR1 SGDLS and CDR2 YYNGEE. CDR3 DNA: TGTGCCAGCAGCCCAACGTTGGATTCACCCCTCCACTTT. Its translation: CASSPTLDSPLHF.

Of note for this clone: A junction boundary mismatches the germline segment, possibly from a read error. The chain joins TRBV7-7 to TRBJ2-7, with a weak D call TRBD2 (6 bases). CDR3 length equals 15 residues. The germline V gene encodes CDR1 SSHAT and CDR2 FNYEAQ (reference sequence). The DNA of the CDR3 is TGTGCTAGCAGCTTAGCGGTAGGGCTTGGGTACGAGCAGTACTTC. Translation: CASSLAVGLGYEQYF.

V usage is TRBV7-2 and J usage is TRBJ2-3; 13 nucleotides align to TRBD2. Germline CDR1 SGHTA, CDR2 FQGNSA. Trimming removed 4 bases from V and 6 bases from J; junction bases left unmatched: 7. This CDR3 comprises 16 residues. CDR3 sequence: CASSSLAGGRSDTQYF. The CDR3 DNA sequence: TGTGCCAGCAGCTCACTAGCGGGGGGGCGTTCGGATACGCAGTATTTT.